One T cell receptor beta chain is described in this entry. The antigen it recognizes is unknown. No base quality information exists; no much larger clone differs at one position. The cohort comprised fewer than 750 healthy bone marrow donors. All cohort members were sampled while nominally healthy, although unrecorded immune exposures were likely present. The donor tested CMV seronegative, placing the donor among the 300 to 400 seronegative members of the cohort. Every donor gave a peripheral blood sample, and the peripheral blood mononuclear cells from that sample were used for TCR beta sequencing. The Qiagen DNeasy Blood Extraction Kit was used to extract genomic DNA from the blood cell samples. The sample belongs to a study of cytomegalovirus exposure and HLA in healthy donors (dated by TCRdb to 2015 to 2018). Regarding the complete study: According to an earlier analysis of around 600 of the donors, some 170 million T cells yielded 117 million unique TCR beta sequences and 276 Gb of sequence data. The T cell repertoires of some 700 subjects were profiled by immunosequencing and related to cytomegalovirus serostatus. To predict cytomegalovirus infection status, the study brought together high-throughput TCR immunosequencing, statistical association of individual TCRs with disease status, and machine learning. The study was designed to test whether signatures of past pathogen exposure could be identified by cataloging public T cell receptors. HLA typing covered class I and class II loci at four-digit resolution. Every repertoire in the discovery cohort had been generated on one and the same sequencing platform. A later genetic analysis took genome-wide SNP genotypes for about 65% of the roughly 670 donors and used that subset as a discovery cohort. In an earlier analysis of over 550 of the donors, high-throughput TCR beta sequencing was used to judge whether each TCR beta V gene segment behaved as functional or pseudogenic. In a later analysis, previously published TCR beta repertoires from about 670 donors were re-analyzed and high-resolution HLA genotyping was added so that TCR occurrence patterns could be studied. Typing coverage varied by locus: 629-630 donors for A, B, C, DRB1 and DQB1; approximately 560 for DQA1; more than 600 for DPA1; around 490 for DPB1. Roughly five DR-DQ haplotypes were treated as single units for association and clustering because of strong linkage in the cohort. Of the roughly 400 genotyped donors, around 81% fell in the genetic ancestry cluster associated with self-reported Caucasian donors. In addition to the first cohort of 666 subjects, a separate validation cohort of 120 different subjects was used. Among over 350 genotyped donors of the cohort, an average of roughly 240,000 unique TCR beta nucleotide sequences were sequenced per donor, roughly 20% of them non-productive. The later analysis used no new phenotypic data to find candidate immune exposures, relying instead on TCR beta sequences and their occurrence across donors. An early release that covered roughly 600 HLA-typed donors contained approximately 300 gigabases of sequencing data and 75 million to 100 million unique TCR sequences. Donor age, sex, ethnicity and CMV serostatus were collected together with the repertoire data.

The junction carries 28 bases between V and J, which are trimmed by 4 bases and 1 base respectively. CDR1 is given as SGHDN and CDR2 as FVKESK, both from the germline V gene. The CDR3 holds 20 amino acids from the cysteine to the phenylalanine. The kept DNA is CDR3 alone, 60 bases in frame from the first base. General study outcomes and caveats: Most TCR sequences were seen in very few donors, while some public TCRs were found in many individuals. A later analysis reported that several top co-occurrence clusters appeared linked to parvovirus B19, influenza, CMV and Epstein-Barr virus. The study gave a list of around 170 TCR beta chains associated with cytomegalovirus. Compared with the approximately 700-donor mean, donors in an Asian-associated ancestry cluster had fewer N-insertions in productive TCRs, according to a later genetic analysis. A cluster of highly shared sequence variants was judged likely to be a technical artifact of the sequencing pipeline. Compared with equally common non-associated chains, HLA-associated TCR beta chains in a later analysis were more clonally expanded and had lower generation probabilities. A later genetic analysis associated a missense DCLRE1C variant with V-gene and J-gene trimming of TCR beta chains, and an independent cohort replicated the association. HLA typing was unavailable for some donors at each locus, so association tests used only the typed subset. Linkage disequilibrium might explain the correlated functional status among segregating V segments, but an unknown experimental factor could not be ruled out. Presence/absence analyses assumed roughly uniform sequencing depth across donors, an assumption that may not hold. Strong co-occurrence of HLA alleles, especially DR and DQ, made assigning TCR associations to individual alleles difficult. Because counts were too low, 15 to 20 rarely observed V segments, including chromosome 9 orphons, were excluded from the earlier analysis of around 590 of the donors. Specific HLA alleles were associated with 15,000 to 20,000 TCR beta sequences at a false discovery rate of 0.05 in a later analysis. Broadly in line with IMGT annotations, most TCR beta V segments showed up in productive rearrangements about 90% or about 30% of the time in an earlier analysis of several hundred of the donors. The classifier was reported to diagnose cytomegalovirus status with high specificity and sensitivity in both the original cohort and the validation cohort. A later analysis found that most CMV-associated TCR beta chains appeared HLA-restricted, with HLA associations seemingly driven largely by CMV exposure. According to a later analysis, TCR association rates differed among HLA loci, with DRB1 alleles showing the most associated TCRs and HLA-C alleles showing the fewest. A further reported finding was that TCR beta sequences accurately predicted the HLA-A and HLA-B alleles for most subjects in the first cohort. Only TCR beta chains were sequenced in this cohort, and the absence of alpha or paired-chain data limited detectable features. For the cohort, immune exposure information was limited to CMV serostatus. In vitro tests confirmed that a few of the cytomegalovirus-associated TCR beta chains recognize cytomegalovirus antigens. It was suggested by the authors that the approach could potentially be generalized to other disease states and immunological phenotypes. Some IMGT-functional V segments, including TRBV6-2 and TRBV6-3, could not be distinguished by the 87-base-pair reads and were therefore excluded.

Libraries came from the immunoSEQ multiplex PCR assay. For the multiplex PCR, a mixture combining 60 forward primers for TCR Vbeta segments and 13 reverse primers for TCR Jbeta segments was used. A multiplex PCR assay on genomic DNA amplified the CDR3 region of rearranged TCR beta genes. On the Illumina HiSeq System, the amplified TCR beta libraries were sequenced as 87-base-pair reads. The study's own analysis went as follows. Across the roughly 600 repertoires, a later analysis counted around 80 million unique TCR beta chains, some 11 million of which were shared by at least two donors. Raw reads were error-corrected and collapsed into unique sequences with a nearest-neighbor algorithm that merged closely related sequences to remove PCR and sequencing errors. To assign V, D and J gene segments, CDR3 sequences were aligned to IMGT reference sequences. For a sequence to be retained, a match of at least six nucleotides to both a V gene segment and a J gene segment was required. A rearrangement counted as productive if the CDR3 had no stop codons and remained in frame with V and J, and every other rearrangement counted as non-productive. CDR3 was defined by IMGT convention, running from the second conserved V-encoded cysteine to the conserved J-encoded phenylalanine. In an earlier analysis of around 640 of the donors, sequences lacking an unambiguous match to a single V gene segment were excluded. An earlier analysis of fewer than 650 of the donors classified V segments as functional when productive rearrangements were above 56.7% and as segregating when the standard deviation between donors was above 5%. A statistical classification framework was built for diagnosing cytomegalovirus status from the catalog of TCR beta chain sequences. In a later analysis, V and J genes were assigned by comparing TCR nucleotide sequences against IMGT/GENE-DB human TR gene sequences. In a later analysis, CDR3 sequences and most-parsimonious VDJ recombination scenarios were assigned using the TCRdist pipeline. A later analysis defined each TCR beta chain by its CDR3 amino acid sequence plus V-gene family, and excluded reads lacking a unique V-gene family. A later analysis removed roughly 590 highly shared, low-generation-probability nucleotide sequences to deal with suspected cross-contamination and a sequencing artifact. For each public chain, a later analysis derived a clonal expansion index from normalized ranks of inferred template counts within each repertoire. A later analysis computed generation probabilities with a VDJ recombination model fitted to out-of-frame rearrangements, and checked the results against IGoR. In a later analysis, TCR-TCR, TCR-HLA and TCR-CMV co-occurrence was scored with hypergeometric tests, and a repertoire-size bias correction was applied to TCR pairs. In a later analysis, false discovery rates were estimated by permuting HLA or CMV assignments 20 times. A later analysis grouped co-occurring TCRs with DBSCAN, adding TCRdist sequence similarity when clustering within HLA-allele-positive subsets. Repertoires with fewer than 30,000 or more than 120,000 public chains, plus five repertoires with anomalous nucleotide sharing, were excluded from co-occurrence clustering. What TCRdb holds here is the immuneACCESS table cut down to in-frame rearrangements. Part of the clones is not present; checked against another copy, under half of the missing clones reflect an unresolved V gene, and the others are unexplained. Clone size and V and J calls were adopted from that table, with D and trimming inferred from the DNA. This sample gives approximately 130,000 clones in total; about 78% of them show up just once. The ten biggest clones cover 0.95% to 1.5% of the sample.

This chain joins TRBV14 to TRBJ2-5, with the D gene uncertain. The TCR originated in a man aged 45-60 years in good health and CMV-seronegative. Input material: PBMCs. In nucleotide form, the sequence is TGTGCCAGCAGCCCCCCTTTCGGTGCAAATCCGATCGGTACCCAAGAGACCCAGTACTTC. This translates into CASSPPFGANPIGTQETQYF.